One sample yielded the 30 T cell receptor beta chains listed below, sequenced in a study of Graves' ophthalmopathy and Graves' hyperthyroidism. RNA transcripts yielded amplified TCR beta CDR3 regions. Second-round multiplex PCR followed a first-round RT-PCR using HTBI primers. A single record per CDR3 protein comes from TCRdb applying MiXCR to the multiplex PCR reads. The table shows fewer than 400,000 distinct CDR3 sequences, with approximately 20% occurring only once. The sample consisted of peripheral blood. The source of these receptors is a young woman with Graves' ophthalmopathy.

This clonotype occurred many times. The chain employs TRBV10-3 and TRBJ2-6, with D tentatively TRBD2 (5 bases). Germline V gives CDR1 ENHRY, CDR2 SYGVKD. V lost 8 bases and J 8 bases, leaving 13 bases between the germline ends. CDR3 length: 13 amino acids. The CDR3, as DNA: TGTGCCATCCAGGAGGACCGGCCCAACGTCCTGACTTTC. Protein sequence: CAIQEDRPNVLTF.

CDR3 residues: CASSSFGTVASYEQYF. CDR3 DNA sequence: TGTGCCAGCAGCTCATTCGGGACGGTTGCATCCTACGAGCAGTACTTC. The V gene is TRBV28, the J gene TRBJ2-7; D possibly uses TRBD1 or TRBD2 (5 bases each). Trimming left V 6 bases short and J 1 base short, with 19 bases between. The CDR3 runs 16 residues. CDR1 is MDHEN and CDR2 is SYDVKM in the germline V gene.

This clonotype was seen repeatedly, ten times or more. CDR3 amino acids: CSASSRQGGFINTEAFF. CDR3 coding DNA: TGCAGTGCTAGCAGTAGACAGGGGGGCTTTATAAACACTGAAGCTTTCTTT. V is TRBV20-1 and J is TRBJ1-1, with 9 bases aligning to TRBD1. The CDR3 runs 17 residues. J was trimmed by 2 bases and V by 3 bases; bases with no gene match: 13. Germline V CDR1 and CDR2: DFQATT, SNEGSKA (reference sequence).

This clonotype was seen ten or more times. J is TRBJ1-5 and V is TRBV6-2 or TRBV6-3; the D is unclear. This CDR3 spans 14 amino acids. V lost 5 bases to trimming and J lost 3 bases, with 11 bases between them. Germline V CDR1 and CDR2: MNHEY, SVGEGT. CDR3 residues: CASSDPQYNQPQHF. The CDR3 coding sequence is TGTGCCAGCAGTGACCCACAGTACAATCAGCCCCAGCATTTT.

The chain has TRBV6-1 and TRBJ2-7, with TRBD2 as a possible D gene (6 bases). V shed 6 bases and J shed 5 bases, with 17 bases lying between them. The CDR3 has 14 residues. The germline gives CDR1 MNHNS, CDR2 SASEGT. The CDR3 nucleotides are TGTGCCAGCAGACCCGAAGGGACTTGGAACGAGCAGTACTTC. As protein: CASRPEGTWNEQYF.

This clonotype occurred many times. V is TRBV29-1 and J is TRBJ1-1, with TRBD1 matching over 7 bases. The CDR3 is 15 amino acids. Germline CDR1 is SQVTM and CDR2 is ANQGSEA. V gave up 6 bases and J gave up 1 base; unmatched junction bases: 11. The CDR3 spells CSVWDRRDRNTEAFF. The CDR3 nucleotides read TGCAGCGTCTGGGACCGTCGGGACAGGAACACTGAAGCTTTCTTT.

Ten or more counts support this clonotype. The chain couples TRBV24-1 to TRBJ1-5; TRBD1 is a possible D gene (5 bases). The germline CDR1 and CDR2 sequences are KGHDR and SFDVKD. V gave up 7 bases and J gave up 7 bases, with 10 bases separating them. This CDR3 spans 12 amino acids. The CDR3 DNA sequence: TGTGCCACCAGCCAGGGAGGGCAGCCCCAGCATTTT. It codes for CATSQGGQPQHF.

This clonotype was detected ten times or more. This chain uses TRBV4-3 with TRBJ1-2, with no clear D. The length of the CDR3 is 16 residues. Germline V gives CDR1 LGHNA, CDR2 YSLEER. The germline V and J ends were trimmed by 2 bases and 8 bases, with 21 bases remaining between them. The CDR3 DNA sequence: TGCGCCAGCAGCCAAACATTCGGACCGCTAACAGTGGGCTACACCTTC. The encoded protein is CASSQTFGPLTVGYTF.

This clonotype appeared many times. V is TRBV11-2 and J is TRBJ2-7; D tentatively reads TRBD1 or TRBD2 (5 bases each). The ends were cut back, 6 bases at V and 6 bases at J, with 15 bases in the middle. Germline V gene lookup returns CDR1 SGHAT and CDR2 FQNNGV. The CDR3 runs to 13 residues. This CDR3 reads CASSSRESGEQYF. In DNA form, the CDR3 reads TGTGCCAGCAGTTCCAGGGAGTCTGGCGAGCAGTACTTC.

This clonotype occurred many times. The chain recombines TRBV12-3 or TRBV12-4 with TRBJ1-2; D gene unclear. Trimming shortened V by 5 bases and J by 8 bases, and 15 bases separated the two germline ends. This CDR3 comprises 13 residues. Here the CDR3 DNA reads TGTGCCAGCAGTCGGCCCGGACTTGGGGGCTACACCTTC. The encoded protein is CASSRPGLGGYTF.

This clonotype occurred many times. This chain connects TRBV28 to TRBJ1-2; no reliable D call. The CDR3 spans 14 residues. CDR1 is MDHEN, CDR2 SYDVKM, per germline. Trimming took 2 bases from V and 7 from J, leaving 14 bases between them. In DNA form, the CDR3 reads TGTGCCAGCAGTTTAGACCGGGATCGGCGTGGCTACACCTTC. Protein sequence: CASSLDRDRRGYTF.

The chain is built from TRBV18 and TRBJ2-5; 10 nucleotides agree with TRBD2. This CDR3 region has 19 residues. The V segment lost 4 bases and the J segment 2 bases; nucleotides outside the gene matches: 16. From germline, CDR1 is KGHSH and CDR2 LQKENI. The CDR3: CASSHKGLAGDPGQETQYF. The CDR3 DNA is TGTGCCAGCTCACACAAAGGGCTAGCGGGAGACCCAGGGCAAGAGACCCAGTACTTC.

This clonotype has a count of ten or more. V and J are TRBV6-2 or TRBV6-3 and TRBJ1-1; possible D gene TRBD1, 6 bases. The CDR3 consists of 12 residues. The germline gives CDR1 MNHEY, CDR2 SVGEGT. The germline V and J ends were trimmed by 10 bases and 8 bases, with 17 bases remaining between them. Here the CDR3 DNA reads TGTGCCACTAACAGGGCTTTAGGAGAAGCTTTCTTT. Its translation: CATNRALGEAFF.

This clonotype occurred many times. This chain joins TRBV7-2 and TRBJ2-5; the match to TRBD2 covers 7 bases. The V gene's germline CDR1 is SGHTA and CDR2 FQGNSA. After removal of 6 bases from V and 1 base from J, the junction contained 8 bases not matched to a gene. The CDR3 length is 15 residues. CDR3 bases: TGTGCCAGCAGAAAGGAACTAGCGCTCCAAGAGACCCAGTACTTC. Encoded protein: CASRKELALQETQYF.

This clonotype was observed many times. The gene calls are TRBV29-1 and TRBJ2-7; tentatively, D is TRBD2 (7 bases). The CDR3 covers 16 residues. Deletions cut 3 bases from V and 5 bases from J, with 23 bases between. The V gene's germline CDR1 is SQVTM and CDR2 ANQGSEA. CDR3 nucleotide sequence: TGCAGCGTTGATGGAATCACCGGCGGGGGCACAAACGAGCAGTACTTC. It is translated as CSVDGITGGGTNEQYF.

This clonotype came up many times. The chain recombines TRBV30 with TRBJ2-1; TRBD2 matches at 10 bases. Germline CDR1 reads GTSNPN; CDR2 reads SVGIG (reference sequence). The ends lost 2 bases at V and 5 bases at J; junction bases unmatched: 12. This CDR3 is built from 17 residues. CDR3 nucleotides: TGTGCCTGGAGTCTCCGCCCCCCTAGCGGGGGAAACAATGAGCAGTTCTTC. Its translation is CAWSLRPPSGGNNEQFF.

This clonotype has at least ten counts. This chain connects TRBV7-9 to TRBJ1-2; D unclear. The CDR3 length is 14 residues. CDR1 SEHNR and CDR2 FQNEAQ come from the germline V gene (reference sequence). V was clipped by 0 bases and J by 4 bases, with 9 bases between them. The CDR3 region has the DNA TGTGCCAGCAGCTTAGCGTGGTCAATCTATGGCTACACCTTC. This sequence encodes CASSLAWSIYGYTF.

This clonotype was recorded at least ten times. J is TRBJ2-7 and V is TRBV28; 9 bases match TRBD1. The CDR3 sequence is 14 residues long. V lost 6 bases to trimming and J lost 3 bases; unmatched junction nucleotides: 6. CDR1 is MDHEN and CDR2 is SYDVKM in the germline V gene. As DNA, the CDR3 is TGTGCCAGCAGCTTACAGGGGGCGGGCTACGAGCAGTACTTC. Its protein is CASSLQGAGYEQYF. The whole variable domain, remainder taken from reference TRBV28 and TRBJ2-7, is DVKVTQSSRYLVKRTGEKVFLECVQDMDHENMFWYRQDPGLGLRLIYFSYDVKMKEKGDIPEGYSVSREKKERFSLILESASTNQTSMYLCASSLQGAGYEQYFGPGTRLTVT.

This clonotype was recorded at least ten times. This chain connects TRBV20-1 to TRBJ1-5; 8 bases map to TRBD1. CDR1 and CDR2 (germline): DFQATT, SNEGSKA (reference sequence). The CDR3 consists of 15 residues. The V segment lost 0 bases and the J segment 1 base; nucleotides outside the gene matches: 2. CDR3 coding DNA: TGCAGTGCTAGAGAACAGGGGGGCAGCAATCAGCCCCAGCATTTT. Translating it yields CSAREQGGSNQPQHF.

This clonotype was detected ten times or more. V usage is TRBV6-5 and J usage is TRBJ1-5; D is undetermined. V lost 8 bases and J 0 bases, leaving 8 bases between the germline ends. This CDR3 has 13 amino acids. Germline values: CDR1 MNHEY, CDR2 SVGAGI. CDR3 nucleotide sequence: TGTGCCAGCTTAGTGTATAGCAATCAGCCCCAGCATTTT. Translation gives CASLVYSNQPQHF.

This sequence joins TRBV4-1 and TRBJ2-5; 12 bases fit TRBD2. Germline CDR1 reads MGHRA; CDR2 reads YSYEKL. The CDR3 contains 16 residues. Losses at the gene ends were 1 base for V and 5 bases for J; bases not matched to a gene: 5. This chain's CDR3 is CASSQGLAGALETQYF. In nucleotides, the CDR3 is TGCGCCAGCAGCCAAGGACTAGCGGGAGCACTGGAGACCCAGTACTTC.

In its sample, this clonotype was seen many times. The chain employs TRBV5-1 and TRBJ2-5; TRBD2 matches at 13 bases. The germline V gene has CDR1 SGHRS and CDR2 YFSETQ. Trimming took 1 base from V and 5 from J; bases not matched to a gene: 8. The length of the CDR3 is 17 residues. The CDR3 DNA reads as TGCGCCAGCAGCTTGTCTCCGGGACTAGCGGGGATGGAGACCCAGTACTTC. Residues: CASSLSPGLAGMETQYF.

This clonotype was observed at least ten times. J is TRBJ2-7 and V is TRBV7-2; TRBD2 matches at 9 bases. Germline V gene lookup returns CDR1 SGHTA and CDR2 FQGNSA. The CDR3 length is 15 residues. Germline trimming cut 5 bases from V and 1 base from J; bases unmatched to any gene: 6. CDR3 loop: CASSRAGGRSYEQYF. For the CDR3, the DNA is TGTGCCAGCAGCCGGGCGGGGGGGCGGTCCTACGAGCAGTACTTC.

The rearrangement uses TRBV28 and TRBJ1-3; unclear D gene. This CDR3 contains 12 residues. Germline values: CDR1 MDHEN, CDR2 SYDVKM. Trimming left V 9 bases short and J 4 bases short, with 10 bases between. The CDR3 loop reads CASRSAGNTIYF. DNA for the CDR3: TGTGCCAGTCGCTCCGCGGGAAACACCATATATTTT.

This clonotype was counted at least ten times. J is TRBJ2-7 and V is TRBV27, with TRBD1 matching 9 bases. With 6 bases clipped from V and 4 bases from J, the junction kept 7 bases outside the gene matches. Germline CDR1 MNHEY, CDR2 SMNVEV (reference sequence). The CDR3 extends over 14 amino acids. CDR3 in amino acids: CASRMGTGLYEQYF. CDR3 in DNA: TGTGCCAGCAGGATGGGGACAGGGCTATACGAGCAGTACTTC.

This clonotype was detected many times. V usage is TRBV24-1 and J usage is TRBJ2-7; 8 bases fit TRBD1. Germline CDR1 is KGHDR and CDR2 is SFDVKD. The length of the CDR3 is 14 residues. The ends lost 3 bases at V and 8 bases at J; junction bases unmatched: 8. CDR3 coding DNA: TGTGCCACCAGTGATGCCGCGGACAGGGACAAGCAGTACTTC. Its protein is CATSDAADRDKQYF.

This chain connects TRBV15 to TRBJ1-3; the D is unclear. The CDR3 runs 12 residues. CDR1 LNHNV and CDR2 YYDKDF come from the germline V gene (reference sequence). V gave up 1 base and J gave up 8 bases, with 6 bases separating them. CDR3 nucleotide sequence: TGTGCCACCAGCAGAGCCGGGGACACCATATATTTT. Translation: CATSRAGDTIYF.

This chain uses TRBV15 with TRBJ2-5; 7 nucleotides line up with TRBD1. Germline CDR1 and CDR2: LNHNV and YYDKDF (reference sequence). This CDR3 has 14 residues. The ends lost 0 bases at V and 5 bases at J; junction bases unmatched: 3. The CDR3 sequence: CATSRDFRGETQYF. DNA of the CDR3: TGTGCCACCAGCAGAGATTTCAGGGGGGAGACCCAGTACTTC.

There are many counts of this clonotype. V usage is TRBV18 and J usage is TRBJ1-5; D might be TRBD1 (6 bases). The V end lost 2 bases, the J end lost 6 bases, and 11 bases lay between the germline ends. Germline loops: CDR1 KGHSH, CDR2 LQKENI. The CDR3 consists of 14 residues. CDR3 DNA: TGTGCCAGCTCACCAACGCAGGGGACTCAGCCCCAGCATTTT. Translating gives CASSPTQGTQPQHF.

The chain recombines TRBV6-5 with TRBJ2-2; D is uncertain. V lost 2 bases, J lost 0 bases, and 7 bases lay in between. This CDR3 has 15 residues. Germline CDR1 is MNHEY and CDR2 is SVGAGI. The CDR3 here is CASSYTFTNTGELFF. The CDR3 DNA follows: TGTGCCAGCAGTTACACTTTCACGAACACCGGGGAGCTGTTTTTT.